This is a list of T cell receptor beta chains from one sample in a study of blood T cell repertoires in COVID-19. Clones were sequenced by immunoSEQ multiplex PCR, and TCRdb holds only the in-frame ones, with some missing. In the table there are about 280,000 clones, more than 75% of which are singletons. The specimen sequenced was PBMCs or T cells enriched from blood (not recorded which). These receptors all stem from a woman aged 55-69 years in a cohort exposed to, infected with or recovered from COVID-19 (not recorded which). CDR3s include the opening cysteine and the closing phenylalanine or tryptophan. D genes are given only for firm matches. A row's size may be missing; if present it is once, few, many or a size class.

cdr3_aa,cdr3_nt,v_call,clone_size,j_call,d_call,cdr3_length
CASSPGTGGEKLFF,TGTGCCAGCTCGCCCGGGACAGGGGGCGAAAAACTGTTTTTT,TRBV18,NA,TRBJ1-4,TRBD1,14
CASSLLTGSNNSPLHF,TGTGCCAGCAGTTTATTGACAGGGAGTAATAATTCACCCCTCCACTTT,TRBV27,NA,TRBJ1-6,TRBD1,16
CASSATGTGGVCF,TGTGCCAGCAGCGCCACCGGGACAGGGGGCGTCTGCTTC,TRBV7-9,NA,TRBJ2-7,TRBD1,13
CASRARDRGRGGELFF,TGTGCCAGCAGGGCCAGGGACAGGGGGCGAGGCGGGGAGCTGTTTTTT,TRBV2,NA,TRBJ2-2,TRBD1,16
CASSLRVRDRPRQPQHF,TGTGCCAGCAGCTTAAGAGTTCGGGACAGACCTCGCCAGCCCCAGCATTTT,TRBV7-3,once,TRBJ1-5,TRBD1,17
CACSASGRGAGELFF,TGTGCCTGTTCTGCTAGCGGGAGAGGAGCCGGGGAGCTGTTTTTT,TRBV30,NA,TRBJ2-2,TRBD2,15
CASSRSAQETQYF,TGTGCCAGCAGCCGTAGCGCGCAAGAGACCCAGTACTTC,TRBV7-2,NA,TRBJ2-5,NA,13
CASSRDITDTQYF,TGCGCCAGCAGCCGGGACATCACAGATACGCAGTATTTT,TRBV5-1,NA,TRBJ2-3,NA,13
CASSHRPGQGSPGSYNEQFF,TGTGCCAGCAGCCACCGACCGGGACAGGGGTCCCCTGGCTCCTACAATGAGCAGTTCTTC,TRBV14,NA,TRBJ2-1,TRBD1,20
CASSLSGGGGYEQYF,TGTGCCAGCAGTTTGAGTGGCGGGGGCGGGTACGAGCAGTACTTC,TRBV27,NA,TRBJ2-7,NA,15
CASSLTLAGKFSNEQFF,TGTGCCAGCAGTCTAACTCTAGCGGGAAAATTCTCGAATGAGCAGTTCTTC,TRBV27,NA,TRBJ2-1,TRBD2,17
CASSLSWGLNEQFF,TGTGCCAGCAGCCTAAGTTGGGGACTTAATGAGCAGTTCTTC,TRBV6-5,NA,TRBJ2-1,NA,14
CASSLSGLAPEQYF,TGTGCCAGCAGTTTATCCGGACTAGCTCCCGAGCAGTACTTC,TRBV27,NA,TRBJ2-7,TRBD2,14
CASSPGGLAGYNEQFF,TGTGCCAGCAGCCCCGGCGGACTAGCGGGTTACAATGAGCAGTTCTTC,TRBV5-4,NA,TRBJ2-1,TRBD2,16
CASSLARNTEAFF,TGTGCCAGCAGCTTAGCTAGGAACACTGAAGCTTTCTTT,TRBV7-9,few,TRBJ1-1,NA,13
CASSPPRNTGELFF,TGTGCCAGCAGCCCCCCTCGGAACACCGGGGAGCTGTTTTTT,TRBV7-2,NA,TRBJ2-2,NA,14
CASSLDTGTTEAFF,TGTGCCAGCAGCTTGGATACAGGAACCACTGAAGCTTTCTTT,TRBV5-6,NA,TRBJ1-1,NA,14
CASSAADYEQYF,TGTGCCAGCAGTGCGGCGGATTACGAGCAGTACTTC,TRBV2,NA,TRBJ2-7,NA,12
CAWRPWDRDYEQYF,TGTGCCTGGAGGCCTTGGGACAGGGACTACGAGCAGTACTTC,TRBV30,NA,TRBJ2-7,TRBD1,14
CASSLPGGMAGARRNIQYF,TGTGCCAGCAGCTTACCGGGCGGGATGGCGGGAGCCCGGAGAAACATTCAGTACTTC,TRBV7-2,NA,TRBJ2-4,TRBD2,19
CASSLSYRESYEQYF,TGTGCCAGCAGTTTAAGCTACAGGGAATCCTACGAGCAGTACTTC,TRBV28,many,TRBJ2-7,NA,15
CAWSSGRTEAFF,TGTGCCTGGAGTTCAGGGAGGACTGAAGCTTTCTTT,TRBV30,once,TRBJ1-1,NA,12